This section outlines one T cell receptor (beta chain) sequence together with its context. The source of the sample is a study of blood T cell repertoires in COVID-19. Study summary: Sites across the United States, Italy and Spain contributed samples from acute and convalescent COVID-19. T cells, B-cell-depleted T cells, or PBMCs provided the cDNA or gDNA that served as material.

The germline V gene has CDR1 MDHEN and CDR2 SYDVKM. The CDR3 has 12 residues. The germline V and J ends were trimmed by 3 bases and 2 bases, with 5 bases remaining between them. As originally analysed: By means of reference gene primer amplification, nucleated cell counts were estimated. The repertoire was sequenced with immunoSEQ multiplex PCR; TCRdb's copy has only in-frame clones and lacks some. V, J and clone size reflect that table, while D and trimming were determined from the DNA. The repertoire holds 350,000 to 450,000 clones, with around 84% as singletons. The sequence was obtained from a woman aged 18-35 years with acute or convalescent COVID-19. V is TRBV28 and J is TRBJ2-7; D gene ambiguous. The sequenced sample was peripheral blood. In DNA, the CDR3 is TGTGCCAGCAGTTTGAGTCCCTACGAGCAGTACTTC. Its translation is CASSLSPYEQYF. Full variable domain (rest looked up from reference TRBV28 and TRBJ2-7): DVKVTQSSRYLVKRTGEKVFLECVQDMDHENMFWYRQDPGLGLRLIYFSYDVKMKEKGDIPEGYSVSREKKERFSLILESASTNQTSMYLCASSLSPYEQYFGPGTRLTVT.